The sequence of this T cell receptor (beta chain) was determined in a study of cytomegalovirus exposure and HLA in healthy donors. Study-wide results and caveats: The majority of CMV-associated TCR beta chains were reported as apparently HLA-restricted in a later analysis. V- and J-gene trimming in TCR beta was tied to a missense DCLRE1C variant by an analysis performed later.

Between the trimmed V and J ends, which lost 2 bases and 6 bases, there was a span of 13 bases. This CDR3 region has 14 residues. Use of 60 Vbeta and 13 Jbeta primers characterized the PCR. Assay used: immunoSEQ multiplex PCR; TCRdb lists only in-frame clones, some missing. The table lists 150,000 to 200,000 clones, roughly 79% of them singletons, with 1.5% to 1.7% in the top ten. Comment on this clone: The antigen remains undetermined.

The receptor was derived from a man in his forties or fifties in good health and CMV-seronegative. The sequenced material came from PBMCs. The genes are TRBV6-7 and TRBJ1-2, with D maybe TRBD1 (6 bases). TRBV6-7 is treated as an ORF (open reading frame) with a function not yet certain. The CDR3 DNA follows: TGTGCCAGCAGTTACCCCGACAGGACGAATGGCTACACCTTC. Protein sequence: CASSYPDRTNGYTF.